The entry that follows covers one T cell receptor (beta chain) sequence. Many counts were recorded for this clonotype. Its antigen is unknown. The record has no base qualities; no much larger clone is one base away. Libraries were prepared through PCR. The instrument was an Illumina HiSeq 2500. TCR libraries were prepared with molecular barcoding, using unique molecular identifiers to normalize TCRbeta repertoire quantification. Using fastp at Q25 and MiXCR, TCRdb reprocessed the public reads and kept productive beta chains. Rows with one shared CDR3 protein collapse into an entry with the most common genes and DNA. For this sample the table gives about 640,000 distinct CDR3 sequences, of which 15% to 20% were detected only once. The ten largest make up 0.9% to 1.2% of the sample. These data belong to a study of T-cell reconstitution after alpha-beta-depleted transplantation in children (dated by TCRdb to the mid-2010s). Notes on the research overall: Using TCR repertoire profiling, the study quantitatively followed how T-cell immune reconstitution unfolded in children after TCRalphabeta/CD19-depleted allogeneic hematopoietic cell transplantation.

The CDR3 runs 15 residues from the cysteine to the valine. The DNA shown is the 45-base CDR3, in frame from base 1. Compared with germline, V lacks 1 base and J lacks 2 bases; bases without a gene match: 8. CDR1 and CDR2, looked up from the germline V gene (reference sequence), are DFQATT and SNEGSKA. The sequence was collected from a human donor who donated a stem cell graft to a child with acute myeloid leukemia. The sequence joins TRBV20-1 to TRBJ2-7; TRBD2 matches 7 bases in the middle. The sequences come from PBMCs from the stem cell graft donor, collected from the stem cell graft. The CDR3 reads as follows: CSARVRAGTPYEQYV. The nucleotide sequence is TGCAGTGCTAGAGTTCGAGCGGGGACCCCCTACGAGCAGTACGTC.